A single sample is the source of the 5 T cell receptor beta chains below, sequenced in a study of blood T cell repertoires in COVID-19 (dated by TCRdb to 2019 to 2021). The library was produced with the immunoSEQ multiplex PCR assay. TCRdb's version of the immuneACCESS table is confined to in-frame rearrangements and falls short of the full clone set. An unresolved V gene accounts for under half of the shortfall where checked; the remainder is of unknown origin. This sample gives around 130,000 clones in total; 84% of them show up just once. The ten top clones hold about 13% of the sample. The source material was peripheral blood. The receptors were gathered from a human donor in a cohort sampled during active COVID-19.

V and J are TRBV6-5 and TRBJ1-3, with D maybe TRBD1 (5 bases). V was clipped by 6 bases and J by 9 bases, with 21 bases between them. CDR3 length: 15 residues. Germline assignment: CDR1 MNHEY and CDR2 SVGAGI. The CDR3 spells CASRTEWKIGSTIYF. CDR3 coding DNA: TGTGCCAGCAGGACAGAGTGGAAAATTGGTTCCACCATATATTTT.

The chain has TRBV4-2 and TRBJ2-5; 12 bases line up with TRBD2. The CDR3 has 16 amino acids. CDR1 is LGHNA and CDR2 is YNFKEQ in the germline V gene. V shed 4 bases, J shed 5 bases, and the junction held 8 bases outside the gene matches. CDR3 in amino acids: CASSPQTSGGGETQYF. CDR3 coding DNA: TGTGCCAGCAGCCCTCAGACTAGCGGGGGTGGCGAGACCCAGTACTTC.

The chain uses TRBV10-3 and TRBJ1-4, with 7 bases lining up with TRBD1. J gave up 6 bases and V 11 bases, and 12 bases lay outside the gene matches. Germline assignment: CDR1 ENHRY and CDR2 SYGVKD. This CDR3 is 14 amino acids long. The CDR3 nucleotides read TGTGCCCTTCGGGAGGGGGCAGGCGATGAAAAACTGTTTTTT. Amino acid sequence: CALREGAGDEKLFF.

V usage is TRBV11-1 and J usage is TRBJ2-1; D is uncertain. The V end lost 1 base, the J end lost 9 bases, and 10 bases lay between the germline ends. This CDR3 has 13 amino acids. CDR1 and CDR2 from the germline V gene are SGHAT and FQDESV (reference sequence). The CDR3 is CASSLVAFGEQFF. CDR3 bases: TGTGCCAGCAGCTTAGTCGCTTTCGGTGAGCAGTTCTTC.

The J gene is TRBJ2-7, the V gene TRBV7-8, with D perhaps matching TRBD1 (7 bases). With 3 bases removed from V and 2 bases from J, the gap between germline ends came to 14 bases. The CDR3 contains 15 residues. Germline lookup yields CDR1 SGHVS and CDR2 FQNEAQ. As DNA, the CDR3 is TGTGCCAGCAGCTTGGGGGGACAGAGAACCTACGAGCAGTACTTC. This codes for CASSLGGQRTYEQYF.